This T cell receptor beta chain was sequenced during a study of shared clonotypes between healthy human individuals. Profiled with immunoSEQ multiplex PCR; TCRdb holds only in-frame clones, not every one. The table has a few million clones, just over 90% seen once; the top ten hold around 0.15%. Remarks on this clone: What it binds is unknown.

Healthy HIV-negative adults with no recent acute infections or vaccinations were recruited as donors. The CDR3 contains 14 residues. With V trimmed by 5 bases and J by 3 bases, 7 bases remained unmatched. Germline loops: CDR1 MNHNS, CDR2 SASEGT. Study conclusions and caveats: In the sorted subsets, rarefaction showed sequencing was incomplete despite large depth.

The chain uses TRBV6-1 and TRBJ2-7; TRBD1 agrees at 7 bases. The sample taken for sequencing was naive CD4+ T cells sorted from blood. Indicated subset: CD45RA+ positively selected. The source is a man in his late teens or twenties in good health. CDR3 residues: CASSLTGAFYEQYF. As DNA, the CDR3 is TGTGCCAGCAGTCTAACAGGGGCGTTCTACGAGCAGTACTTC.